These 11 T cell receptor beta chains share one sample of origin, sequenced in a study of beta chain features in type 1 diabetes. Expressed TCRB transcripts were sequenced because the entire RNA isolate underwent reverse transcription. The method was immunoSEQ multiplex PCR; TCRdb's version includes in-frame clones alone and lacks a portion of them. The top ten clones hold 0.09% to 0.095% of a sample with 680,000 or so clones, around 15% of them seen once. Sequenced: naive CD4+ T cells from blood. The receptors shown here come from a man between 18 and 35 years old in good health.

The chain carries TRBV9 and TRBJ2-1; perhaps TRBD1 as D (6 bases). Germline V gene sequence: CDR1 SGDLS, CDR2 YYNGEE. Trimming took 3 bases from V and 4 from J, leaving 17 bases between them. CDR3 size: 16 residues. The CDR3 region has the DNA TGTGCCAGCAGCGGGCTGGGGCAGGGGCATTACAATGAGCAGTTCTTC. It is translated as CASSGLGQGHYNEQFF.

The V and J genes are TRBV5-4 and TRBJ2-5; D is perhaps TRBD1 (5 bases). The germline gives CDR1 SGHNT, CDR2 YYREEE (reference sequence). This CDR3 has 17 amino acids. Trimming took 0 bases from V and 1 from J, leaving 16 bases between them. CDR3 loop: CASSLGMGRAIQETQYF. CDR3 sequence (DNA): TGTGCCAGCAGCTTGGGGATGGGCAGGGCGATCCAAGAGACCCAGTACTTC.

This clone was found a few times. The CDR3 DNA follows: TGTGCCAGCTCACCAAGGGACAGGGCCAACTATGGCTACACCTTC. As protein: CASSPRDRANYGYTF. The chain uses TRBV18 and TRBJ1-2, with TRBD1 matching over 9 bases. The CDR3 extends over 15 amino acids. CDR1 and CDR2 (germline): KGHSH, LQKENI. Trimming removed 2 bases from V and 2 bases from J; junction bases left unmatched: 3. Drawing the rest from reference TRBV18 and TRBJ1-2, the complete variable domain is NAGVMQNPRHLVRRRGQEARLRCSPMKGHSHVYWYRQLPEEGLKFMVYLQKENIIDESGMPKERFSAEFPKEGPSILRIQQVVRGDSAAYFCASSPRDRANYGYTFGSGTRLTVV.

The chain uses TRBV4-1 and TRBJ2-7; D is uncertain. In germline, CDR1 is MGHRA, CDR2 YSYEKL. The CDR3 contains 14 residues. V lost 1 base, J lost 2 bases, and 9 bases lay in between. The CDR3 DNA reads as TGCGCCAGCAGCCAAGTGTCCCAGACCTACGAGCAGTACTTC. Translating gives CASSQVSQTYEQYF.

This clone has just a few counts. The rearrangement uses TRBV25-1 and TRBJ2-2; weak D call: TRBD2 (5 bases). Trimming took off 2 bases at V and 3 bases at J, with 7 bases between the two ends. Per the germline V gene, CDR1 is MGHDK and CDR2 is SYGVNS. The CDR3 runs to 14 residues. CDR3 amino acids: CASSETGYTGELFF. DNA for the CDR3: TGTGCCAGCAGTGAAACGGGGTACACCGGGGAGCTGTTTTTT.

This clone occurred a few times. The chain carries TRBV7-2 and TRBJ1-2; maybe TRBD1 (5 bases). Trimming shortened V by 1 base and J by 2 bases, and 8 bases separated the two germline ends. The CDR3 totals 14 residues. CDR1 is SGHTA, CDR2 FQGNSA, per germline. The CDR3 DNA reads as TGTGCCAGCAGCTTAGGACAGCAGAACTATGGCTACACCTTC. Translating gives CASSLGQQNYGYTF. Combining the CDR3 with reference TRBV7-2 and TRBJ1-2 gives the whole variable domain GAGVSQSPSNKVTEKGKDVELRCDPISGHTALYWYRQSLGQGLEFLIYFQGNSAPDKSGLPSDRFSAERTGGSVSTLTIQRTQQEDSAVYLCASSLGQQNYGYTFGSGTRLTVV.

J is TRBJ1-6 and V is TRBV7-2; 7 positions agree with TRBD1. Trimming took 7 bases from V and 6 from J; bases not matched to a gene: 15. CDR1 is SGHTA and CDR2 is FQGNSA in the germline V gene. There are 17 residues in the CDR3. The CDR3 sequence: CASTPNAPGTANSPLHF. CDR3 sequence (DNA): TGTGCCAGCACCCCTAATGCTCCGGGGACAGCTAATTCACCCCTCCACTTT.

This clone appeared a few times. CDR3 sequence reads: CASSFTGQPQHF. The CDR3 DNA sequence: TGTGCCAGCAGCTTTACTGGACAGCCCCAGCATTTT. The chain employs TRBV5-6 and TRBJ1-5; no definite D call. Germline CDR1 SGHDT, CDR2 YYEEEE. The CDR3 loop spans 12 amino acids. Trimming removed 2 bases from V and 7 bases from J, with 7 bases in between. Filled out from reference TRBV5-6 and TRBJ1-5, the complete variable domain reads DAGVTQSPTHLIKTRGQQVTLRCSPKSGHDTVSWYQQALGQGPQFIFQYYEEEERQRGNFPDRFSGHQFPNYSSELNVNALLLGDSALYLCASSFTGQPQHFGDGTRLSIL.

Written as DNA, the CDR3 is TGTGCCAGTAGTCCCCGTTGGACAGGGCGTGAAGCTTTCTTT. It codes for CASSPRWTGREAFF. The chain uses TRBV19 and TRBJ1-1; 8 nucleotides match TRBD1. V lost 5 bases and J lost 7; bases outside the gene matches: 9. Germline loops: CDR1 LNHDA, CDR2 SQIVND (reference sequence). The CDR3 runs 14 residues.

The chain links TRBV14 to TRBJ1-2; D is unclear. Germline CDR1 reads SGHDN; CDR2 reads FVKESK. This CDR3 is built from 14 residues. V dropped 4 bases and J dropped 8 bases, with 17 bases sitting between them. CDR3 DNA: TGTGCCAGCAGCCCCTCGAGGAGAGGGCCCGGCTACACCTTC. Protein: CASSPSRRGPGYTF.

The chain carries TRBV5-1 and TRBJ2-5, with unresolved D. In germline, CDR1 is SGHRS, CDR2 YFSETQ. CDR3 length: 14 residues. The V end lost 4 bases, the J end lost 0 bases, and 10 bases lay between the germline ends. In DNA form, the CDR3 reads TGCGCCAGCAGCCGCACCCCGGACCAAGAGACCCAGTACTTC. Translation: CASSRTPDQETQYF.